These T cell receptor beta chains were read from a single sample in a study of PD-1 blockade in classical Hodgkin lymphoma. The assay was immunoSEQ multiplex PCR, and TCRdb's table has in-frame clones only and misses some. Found here are 19,000 or so clones, around three quarters of them singletons; the top ten hold approximately 42%. Material: peripheral blood mononuclear cells (PBMCs), obtained before the fourth cycle of nivolumab. The source is a human donor with classical Hodgkin lymphoma. The CDR3 runs from the conserved cysteine through the conserved F or W. Each record gives: J gene, V gene, CDR3 protein.

J: TRBJ1-5; V: TRBV5-8; CDR3: CASREDSADQPQHF
J: TRBJ2-5; V: TRBV12-5; CDR3: CASANPDQGAGETQYF
J: TRBJ2-3; V: TRBV5-6; CDR3: CASSPEARADTQYF
J: TRBJ2-1; V: TRBV2; CDR3: CATRTDYNEQFF
J: TRBJ2-3; V: TRBV7-8; CDR3: CASSLKLSGGLTDTQYF
J: TRBJ1-1; V: TRBV5-5; CDR3: CASSLVANSNTEAFF
J: TRBJ2-2; V: TRBV4-3; CDR3: CASSQELGGGSGELFF
J: TRBJ1-5; V: TRBV6-5; CDR3: CASSSDRLDQPQHF
J: TRBJ1-2; V: TRBV27; CDR3: CASSPQGTVSYGYTF
J: TRBJ1-4; V: TRBV6-1; CDR3: CASRRQGDEKLFF
J: TRBJ1-2; V: TRBV15; CDR3: CATNALGQGYGYTF
J: TRBJ2-2; V: TRBV30; CDR3: CAWSRGSLTGELFF
J: TRBJ2-1; V: TRBV29-1; CDR3: CSDRTYNEQFF
J: TRBJ2-3; V: TRBV5-6; CDR3: CASSLKTSGTSTDTQYF
J: TRBJ2-3; V: TRBV5-1; CDR3: CASSLAPESTDTQYF
J: TRBJ2-1; V: TRBV4-3; CDR3: CASSQDGTSVNEQFF
J: TRBJ2-7; V: TRBV2; CDR3: CASRALLGGKGRSQDEQYF
J: TRBJ2-3; V: TRBV11-2; CDR3: CASSRDSSTDTQYF
J: TRBJ2-7; V: TRBV19; CDR3: CASTMTWGVAYEQYF
J: TRBJ2-5; V: TRBV16; CDR3: CASSQYRTSGQETQYF
J: TRBJ1-2; V: TRBV29-1; CDR3: CSVDGGFHGYTF
J: TRBJ2-7; V: TRBV7-9; CDR3: CASSLQQPYEQYF
J: TRBJ2-5; V: TRBV6-6; CDR3: CASSSPSEETQYF
J: TRBJ2-1; V: TRBV4-2; CDR3: CASSQDPSGAYNEQFF
J: TRBJ2-7; V: TRBV7-9; CDR3: CASSFVSGGAYEQYF
J: TRBJ1-6; V: TRBV7-2; CDR3: CASSLDNISPLHF
J: TRBJ2-3; V: TRBV7-9; CDR3: CATSRGSGTDTQYF
J: TRBJ2-7; V: TRBV19; CDR3: CASGQAGSYDEQYF
J: TRBJ1-2; V: TRBV19; CDR3: CASSRQGANYGYTF
J: TRBJ1-1; V: TRBV7-9; CDR3: CASSSLGRYTEAFF
J: TRBJ1-4; V: TRBV7-9; CDR3: CASSLGRTNEKLFF
J: TRBJ2-3; V: TRBV19; CDR3: CASSMDKAGLAGVADTQYF
J: TRBJ1-2; V: TRBV19; CDR3: CASSWGVGYGYTF
J: TRBJ2-1; V: TRBV6-9; CDR3: CASSYGLNNEQFF
J: TRBJ1-2; V: TRBV2; CDR3: CASSEGDFYGYTF
J: TRBJ1-4; V: TRBV4-3; CDR3: CASSQSRLDRVGEKLFF
J: TRBJ2-7; V: TRBV12-2; CDR3: CAARRGSEQYF
J: TRBJ1-1; V: TRBV6-5; CDR3: CASRDRPSTEAFF
J: TRBJ1-6; V: TRBV11-2; CDR3: CASSLAGTGHGNSPLHF
J: TRBJ2-5; V: TRBV7-6; CDR3: CASSLGDHSGGIYQETQYF
J: TRBJ1-5; V: TRBV6-6; CDR3: CASSPGQDSNQPQHF
J: TRBJ1-2; V: TRBV4-3; CDR3: CASSQGDRGRDGYTF
J: TRBJ2-5; V: TRBV7-9; CDR3: CASSYQGSGAGGPRKTQYF
J: TRBJ1-1; V: TRBV5-1; CDR3: CASSLAGGFTEAFF
J: TRBJ2-7; V: TRBV7-9; CDR3: CASSASRPPYEQYF
J: TRBJ2-7; V: TRBV6-1; CDR3: CASSAREYEQYF
J: TRBJ1-1; V: TRBV23-1; CDR3: CASSQSRSGTGNLNTEAFF
J: TRBJ1-1; V: TRBV29-1; CDR3: CSVGQPRSLYTEAFF
J: TRBJ2-7; V: TRBV29-1; CDR3: CSAQTTDYEQYF
J: TRBJ1-4; V: TRBV5-1; CDR3: CASSLGSGATNEKLFF
J: TRBJ1-1; V: TRBV7-9; CDR3: CASSLGGGGTMNTEAFF
J: TRBJ2-2; V: TRBV14; CDR3: CASSRGRLTGELFF
J: TRBJ1-5; V: TRBV6-6; CDR3: CASQGGGGQPQHF
J: TRBJ2-5; V: TRBV6-1; CDR3: CASSDRDTTLQETQYF
J: TRBJ2-5; V: TRBV7-2; CDR3: CASRGLAGKETQYF
J: TRBJ1-1; V: TRBV11-2; CDR3: CASSLKFGTAGGEAFF
J: TRBJ2-5; V: TRBV5-1; CDR3: CASSLLSSGTETQYF
J: TRBJ2-2; V: TRBV2; CDR3: CASVRGRGGTGELFF